The 24 T cell receptor beta chains reported below all come from one sample, sequenced in a study of neoadjuvant nivolumab and ipilimumab in lung cancer. Clones were read by immunoSEQ multiplex PCR, and TCRdb kept only the in-frame ones, dropping some. The top ten hold approximately 2% of the sample, which has roughly 32,000 clones, 80% to 95% seen once. The specimen comprised peripheral blood, sampled after neoadjuvant nivolumab, alone or with ipilimumab, at or shortly before surgery. The receptors were sampled from an adult with non-small cell lung cancer.

The V and J genes are TRBV10-3 and TRBJ1-4; unclear D gene. This CDR3 is 11 amino acids long. Germline lookup yields CDR1 ENHRY and CDR2 SYGVKD. V was clipped by 4 bases and J by 8 bases, with 5 bases between them. In nucleotides, the CDR3 is TGTGCCATCAGTGTAGGCGAAAAACTGTTTTTT. This encodes CAISVGEKLFF.

V is TRBV13 and J is TRBJ2-7; TRBD1 matches 8 bases. The V gene end was trimmed by 0 bases and the J gene end by 4 bases; junction bases not matched to a gene: 11. CDR1 and CDR2 (germline): PRHDT, FYEKMQ (reference sequence). The CDR3 has 17 residues. The CDR3 DNA is TGTGCCAGCAGCTTAGGCTGGCCGGGACAGGTGGGTTACGAGCAGTACTTC. This sequence encodes CASSLGWPGQVGYEQYF.

V gene TRBV5-6 combines with J gene TRBJ1-4; perhaps TRBD1 as D (6 bases). Germline CDR1 reads SGHDT; CDR2 reads YYEEEE. The V and J ends lost 4 bases and 8 bases respectively, with 12 bases between them. This CDR3 has 13 residues. CDR3 in DNA: TGTGCCAGCAGCCCCTTAGGGGGGGAAAAACTGTTTTTT. Protein: CASSPLGGEKLFF.

The chain links TRBV7-7 to TRBJ2-5, with D hard to call. The CDR3 covers 15 residues. The V and J ends lost 5 bases and 1 base respectively, with 14 bases between them. Germline V gives CDR1 SSHAT, CDR2 FNYEAQ (reference sequence). The CDR3 nucleotides are TGTGCCAGCAGCCAGACCACGGTATTCCAAGAGACCCAGTACTTC. Its translation is CASSQTTVFQETQYF.

Only one count was recorded for this clone. V gene TRBV6-6 combines with J gene TRBJ2-1, with TRBD1 as a possible D gene (6 bases). The CDR3 sequence is 13 residues long. Trimming removed 8 bases at V and 9 bases at J, with 17 bases between. Germline V gives CDR1 MNHNY, CDR2 SVGAGI (reference sequence). The CDR3 DNA is TGTGCCAGCTCCTCAACCCAGGGGCCTGAGCAGTTCTTC. This gives the protein CASSSTQGPEQFF.

The J gene is TRBJ2-3, the V gene TRBV7-8; 14 nucleotides line up with TRBD2. V shed 4 bases, J shed 1 base, and the junction held 7 bases outside the gene matches. This CDR3 has 18 amino acids. The germline CDR1 and CDR2 sequences are SGHVS and FQNEAQ. The CDR3 DNA is TGTGCCAGCAGCTCGACTAGCGGGAGGGTGGGAGGCACAGATACGCAGTATTTT. This codes for CASSSTSGRVGGTDTQYF.

This chain connects TRBV28 to TRBJ2-7; D might be TRBD2 (6 bases). CDR1 and CDR2 (germline): MDHEN, SYDVKM. The V end lost 4 bases, the J end lost 3 bases, and 13 bases lay between the germline ends. This CDR3 comprises 14 residues. The CDR3 loop is CASSSGGEVYEQYF. CDR3 nucleotide sequence: TGTGCCAGCAGTTCCGGGGGAGAAGTCTACGAGCAGTACTTC.

This chain connects TRBV15 to TRBJ1-4; perhaps TRBD1 as D (6 bases). V lost 0 bases and J 8 bases, leaving 13 bases between the germline ends. Germline values: CDR1 LNHNV, CDR2 YYDKDF (reference sequence). The CDR3 has 15 amino acids. CDR3 in amino acids: CATSRDGGGEEKLFF. The CDR3, as DNA: TGTGCCACCAGCAGAGATGGAGGGGGAGAGGAAAAACTGTTTTTT.

This clone was counted a few times. CDR3 loop: CASSLDRDAGQYF. The DNA for the CDR3 is TGTGCCAGCAGCTTGGATAGGGATGCGGGTCAGTACTTC. The V call is TRBV5-4, the J call TRBJ2-7; possibly TRBD2 for D (5 bases). Trimming removed 0 bases at V and 10 bases at J, with 14 bases between. The CDR3 contains 13 residues. Per germline, CDR1 SGHNT and CDR2 YYREEE (reference sequence). Looking up the rest from reference TRBV5-4 and TRBJ2-7 gives the full variable domain: ETGVTQSPTHLIKTRGQQVTLRCSSQSGHNTVSWYQQALGQGPQFIFQYYREEENGRGNFPPRFSGLQFPNYSSELNVNALELDDSALYLCASSLDRDAGQYFGPGTRLTVT.

This clone showed up just once. J is TRBJ2-1 and V is TRBV7-9; TRBD2 matches at 9 bases. Germline V gene data show CDR1 as SEHNR and CDR2 as FQNEAQ (reference sequence). The CDR3 is made up of 15 amino acids. The ends lost 3 bases at V and 5 bases at J; junction bases unmatched: 5. The CDR3 nucleotides are TGTGCCAGCAGCTTGGTAGCGGGAGCGAACAATGAGCAGTTCTTC. It codes for CASSLVAGANNEQFF. The full variable domain, in which reference TRBV7-9 and TRBJ2-1 provide the parts outside the CDR3, is DTGVSQNPRHKITKRGQNVTFRCDPISEHNRLYWYRQTLGQGPEFLTYFQNEAQLEKSRLLSDRFSAERPKGSFSTLEIQRTEQGDSAMYLCASSLVAGANNEQFFGPGTRLTVL.

The rearrangement uses TRBV5-4 and TRBJ2-5; no clear D gene. The V end was cut by 4 bases, the J end by 5 bases, with 18 bases between. CDR3 length: 15 residues. Germline CDR1 reads SGHNT; CDR2 reads YYREEE (reference sequence). CDR3 amino acids: CASSQKLGFEETQYF. DNA for the CDR3: TGTGCCAGCAGCCAAAAACTGGGATTTGAGGAGACCCAGTACTTC. The whole variable domain, filled in from reference TRBV5-4 and TRBJ2-5, reads ETGVTQSPTHLIKTRGQQVTLRCSSQSGHNTVSWYQQALGQGPQFIFQYYREEENGRGNFPPRFSGLQFPNYSSELNVNALELDDSALYLCASSQKLGFEETQYFGPGTRLLVL.

The J gene is TRBJ2-2, the V gene TRBV18; 7 positions match TRBD2. Germline V CDR1 and CDR2: KGHSH, LQKENI. With V trimmed by 10 bases and J by 6 bases, 5 bases remained unmatched. CDR3 length: 12 amino acids. The CDR3 loop is CATATSAGELFF. The CDR3 nucleotides are TGTGCCACCGCCACTAGCGCCGGGGAGCTGTTTTTT.

This chain links TRBV19 with TRBJ2-1; 7 bases map to TRBD1. With 4 bases clipped from V and 7 bases from J, the junction kept 4 bases outside the gene matches. This CDR3 comprises 13 residues. The V gene's germline CDR1 is LNHDA and CDR2 SQIVND (reference sequence). DNA of the CDR3: TGTGCCAGTAGTAACGCACAGGGGAATGAGCAGTTCTTC. This sequence encodes CASSNAQGNEQFF.

This rearrangement joins TRBV4-2 to TRBJ1-1, with D tentatively TRBD1 (6 bases). The V and J ends lost 5 bases and 8 bases respectively, with 18 bases between them. Germline V gene lookup returns CDR1 LGHNA and CDR2 YNFKEQ. The CDR3 is 14 residues long. The CDR3 region is CASSGMRGGPEAFF. The CDR3 region has the DNA TGTGCCAGCAGCGGGATGCGGGGGGGGCCCGAAGCTTTCTTT.

The table lists this clone with a count of one. The chain uses TRBV5-1 and TRBJ2-5; 7 bases agree with TRBD1. V lost 3 bases, J lost 4 bases, and 9 bases stayed unmatched. The CDR3 covers 15 residues. CDR1 and CDR2 from the germline V gene are SGHRS and YFSETQ. This chain's CDR3 is CASSSTTGWAETQYF. The CDR3 region has the DNA TGCGCCAGCAGCTCGACGACAGGGTGGGCAGAGACCCAGTACTTC.

The J gene is TRBJ2-1, the V gene TRBV7-2, with D possibly being TRBD2 (5 bases). The V end was cut by 5 bases, the J end by 4 bases, with 12 bases between. The V gene's germline CDR1 is SGHTA and CDR2 FQGNSA. The CDR3 has 14 amino acids. The CDR3 region is CASSPPGNYNEQFF. The DNA for the CDR3 is TGTGCCAGCAGCCCTCCGGGGAATTACAATGAGCAGTTCTTC.

DNA for the CDR3: TGCGCCACCAGAGGCACCGGGGAGCTGTTTTTT. This translates into CATRGTGELFF. J is TRBJ2-2 and V is TRBV10-2; D remains unclear. This CDR3 is 11 amino acids long. Trimming pared 10 bases from V and 4 bases from J, leaving 7 bases between. CDR1 and CDR2 (germline): WSHSY, SAAADI.

This chain links TRBV7-8 with TRBJ1-5, with D uncertain. V dropped 5 bases and J dropped 0 bases, with 20 bases sitting between them. CDR3 size: 18 residues. Germline loops: CDR1 SGHVS, CDR2 FQNEAQ. The CDR3: CASSLTSYRGYSNQPQHF. As DNA, the CDR3 is TGTGCCAGCAGCCTGACGAGTTACAGAGGCTATAGCAATCAGCCCCAGCATTTT.

This chain connects TRBV2 to TRBJ1-1; D unclear. The CDR3 totals 14 residues. Germline lookup yields CDR1 SNHLY and CDR2 FYNNEI. V dropped 7 bases and J dropped 5 bases, with 17 bases sitting between them. CDR3 loop: CASTRARRGTEAFF. The CDR3 coding sequence is TGTGCCAGCACCCGGGCCCGCCGGGGAACTGAAGCTTTCTTT.

The V gene is TRBV25-1, the J gene TRBJ1-2; 8 bases map to TRBD1. After removal of 4 bases from V and 3 bases from J, the junction contained 4 bases not matched to a gene. This CDR3 has 14 residues. Per the germline V gene, CDR1 is MGHDK and CDR2 is SYGVNS. In DNA, the CDR3 is TGTGCCAGCAGTGGAGGGACAGGCTACTATGGCTACACCTTC. Amino acid sequence: CASSGGTGYYGYTF.

A remark on this clone: The germline gene is not matched at one end of the junction; a read error may be the cause. V and J are TRBV6-1 and TRBJ2-2; 10 nucleotides agree with TRBD2. Germline loops: CDR1 MNHNS, CDR2 SASEGT. The CDR3 consists of 15 residues. CDR3 protein: CASREAGGDTGELFF. For the CDR3, the DNA is TGTGCCAGCAGAGAAGCGGGAGGGGACACCGGGGAGCTGTTTTTT.

This chain uses TRBV5-6 with TRBJ2-1; TRBD1 agrees at 9 bases. CDR1 and CDR2 (germline): SGHDT, YYEEEE. CDR3 length: 14 amino acids. V lost 10 bases to trimming and J lost 2 bases; unmatched junction nucleotides: 7. The CDR3 DNA reads as TGTGCCTCCTACGGACAGGGGACCTACAATGAGCAGTTCTTC. This translates into CASYGQGTYNEQFF.

The rearrangement joins TRBV2 to TRBJ1-1; D is possibly TRBD1 (5 bases). Deletions cut 7 bases from V and 3 bases from J, with 12 bases between. Per the germline V gene, CDR1 is SNHLY and CDR2 is FYNNEI. The length of the CDR3 is 13 residues. The CDR3 region is CASNVIGDTEAFF. The DNA for the CDR3 is TGTGCCAGCAACGTGATAGGGGACACTGAAGCTTTCTTT.

This sequence joins TRBV7-2 and TRBJ2-1, with 9 bases identical to TRBD2. This CDR3 contains 17 residues. V shed 0 bases and J 4 bases; nucleotides not matched to a gene: 7. The germline gives CDR1 SGHTA, CDR2 FQGNSA. The CDR3 is CASSLAGSGRSYNEQFF. The CDR3 coding sequence is TGTGCCAGCAGCTTAGCCGGGAGCGGGAGGTCTTACAATGAGCAGTTCTTC.